The present T cell receptor beta chain was sequenced within a study of blood T cell repertoires in COVID-19. Study-wide background: Acute and convalescent COVID-19 specimens originated in the United States, Italy and Spain. T cells, B-cell-depleted T cells, or PBMCs provided the cDNA or gDNA that served as material.

Trimming removed 3 bases from V and 4 bases from J, with 25 bases in between. Germline CDR1 SGHRS, CDR2 YFSETQ. The CDR3 runs to 18 residues. Under the authors' procedure: Reference gene primer amplification yielded estimated nucleated cell counts. Clones were sequenced by immunoSEQ multiplex PCR, and TCRdb holds only the in-frame ones, with some missing. Clonal size and the V and J genes are those of that table, whereas D and trimming came from the DNA. This table holds tens of thousands of clones, approximately 90% found once. The sequence was obtained from a human donor with active COVID-19. The donor label of this sample is uncertain. The chain carries TRBV5-1 and TRBJ1-2; D is possibly TRBD1 (5 bases). The sequenced material came from peripheral blood. CDR3 sequence reads: CASSSKPLQGGGGYGYTF. The DNA of the CDR3 is TGCGCCAGCAGCTCTAAACCTCTCCAGGGCGGGGGAGGCTATGGCTACACCTTC.